This T cell receptor beta chain stems from a study of T cells in Graves' hyperthyroidism and ophthalmopathy. Study outcomes and limitations: Blood held most thyroid clonotypes expanded above 0.001 frequency.

Ophthalmopathy in the patients scored at least 3 on Clinical Activity Score and at least 4 on NOSPECS grade, lasting under 3 months. The CDR3 is made up of 15 amino acids. CDR1 and CDR2 from the germline V gene are MNHEY and SVGEGT. V lost 3 bases to trimming and J lost 3 bases, with 15 bases between them. This clonotype was seen repeatedly, ten times or more. Its antigen is unknown. RNA transcripts served as the template for amplifying TCR beta CDR3 regions. Carried out on the TCR CDR3, a first-round RT-PCR used the HTBI primer set. TCRdb itself ran the multiplex PCR reads through MiXCR, one entry per CDR3 protein. Of hundreds of thousands of distinct CDR3 sequences listed, about 14% are singletons.

The chain links TRBV6-2 or TRBV6-3 to TRBJ2-7; D call uncertain. Material: blood. This TCR was recovered from a woman in her forties or fifties with Graves' ophthalmopathy. The CDR3 loop is CASSYLQDLNYEQYF. CDR3 bases: TGTGCCAGCAGTTATCTTCAAGACCTGAACTACGAGCAGTACTTC.